The 26 T cell receptor beta chains in this list originate from one sample, sequenced in a study of shared clonotypes between healthy human individuals. The naive CD8 population came from CD45RO-negative cells selected for CCR7, without terminally differentiated effector memory CD45RA+ cells. Assay used: immunoSEQ multiplex PCR; TCRdb lists only in-frame clones, some missing. The table includes about 2.1 million clones, roughly 93% detected once. Source material: naive CD8+ T cells from PBMCs. All receptors derive from a man between 18 and 35 years old in good health. Some clones in this sample may be carry-over from other donors' samples.

The chain couples TRBV25-1 to TRBJ2-3; possibly TRBD1 for D (6 bases). The V gene lost 6 bases and the J gene lost 4 bases, with 14 bases spanning the gap. Germline V CDR1 and CDR2: MGHDK, SYGVNS. The CDR3 covers 14 residues. CDR3 DNA sequence: TGTGCCAGCAGGAACAGGGTTAGCGCAGATACGCAGTATTTT. Protein sequence: CASRNRVSADTQYF.

The chain joins TRBV6-5 to TRBJ2-3, with unresolved D. Trimming removed 2 bases at V and 0 bases at J, with 12 bases between. Germline V gene data show CDR1 as MNHEY and CDR2 as SVGAGI. This CDR3 is built from 16 residues. CDR3 in amino acids: CASSYRKTHSTDTQYF. CDR3 nucleotides: TGTGCCAGCAGTTACCGGAAGACACATAGCACAGATACGCAGTATTTT.

This sequence joins TRBV30 and TRBJ2-1; possible D gene TRBD2, 5 bases. This CDR3 region has 17 residues. Between the trimmed V and J ends, which lost 0 bases and 1 base, there was a span of 16 bases. The germline CDR1 and CDR2 sequences are GTSNPN and SVGIG (reference sequence). The CDR3 coding sequence is TGTGCCTGGAGTGTCATCGTCCGCGGGTTATCCTACAATGAGCAGTTCTTC. This translates into CAWSVIVRGLSYNEQFF.

The chain couples TRBV27 to TRBJ2-7; D perhaps matches TRBD2 (5 bases). Germline V gene sequence: CDR1 MNHEY, CDR2 SMNVEV (reference sequence). CDR3 length: 16 residues. V lost 6 bases and J 7 bases, leaving 25 bases between the germline ends. The CDR3 here is CASSNTDKINRGEQYF. The CDR3 nucleotides are TGTGCCAGCAGCAACACAGACAAGATTAACAGAGGGGAGCAGTACTTC.

A remark on this clone: Additional DNA sequences in this sample encode the identical CDR3. The V call is TRBV9, the J call TRBJ2-5, with a tentative D call TRBD1 (5 bases). Germline V gene lookup returns CDR1 SGDLS and CDR2 YYNGEE. The CDR3 contains 14 residues. The V end lost 0 bases, the J end lost 2 bases, and 8 bases lay between the germline ends. The CDR3 DNA reads TGTGCCAGCAGCGTAGCAGGGTTACAAGAGACCCAGTACTTC. Amino acid sequence: CASSVAGLQETQYF.

The V gene is TRBV6-1, the J gene TRBJ2-3, with D possibly matching TRBD1 (6 bases). The CDR3 runs to 18 residues. Germline CDR1 MNHNS, CDR2 SASEGT. Trimming took off 3 bases at V and 2 bases at J, with 21 bases between the two ends. DNA of the CDR3: TGTGCCAGCAGTGATACCATTCATCGGACAGAGAACACAGATACGCAGTATTTT. Its protein is CASSDTIHRTENTDTQYF.

The chain carries TRBV7-3 and TRBJ2-7; maybe TRBD2 (5 bases). The length of the CDR3 is 16 residues. CDR1 is SGHTA and CDR2 is FQGTGA in the germline V gene. V shed 2 bases and J shed 5 bases, with 19 bases lying between them. CDR3 DNA sequence: TGTGCCAGCAGCTTAGCCGGTAGCGTTCCGGAGGACGAGCAGTACTTC. Translated, it gives CASSLAGSVPEDEQYF.

The genes are TRBV30 and TRBJ2-3; 8 bases align to TRBD1. CDR1 is GTSNPN and CDR2 is SVGIG in the germline V gene (reference sequence). With V trimmed by 5 bases and J by 3 bases, 7 bases remained unmatched. The length of the CDR3 is 14 residues. In DNA, the CDR3 is TGTGCCTGGGAACCAGGGGGCGTAACAGATACGCAGTATTTT. As protein: CAWEPGGVTDTQYF. The whole variable domain, remainder taken from reference TRBV30 and TRBJ2-3, is SQTIHQWPATLVQPVGSPLSLECTVEGTSNPNLYWYRQAAGRGLQLLFYSVGIGQISSEVPQNLSASRPQDRQFILSSKKLLLSDSGFYLCAWEPGGVTDTQYFGPGTRLTVL.

The rearrangement uses TRBV7-9 and TRBJ2-1; D might be TRBD2 (5 bases). Germline V gene sequence: CDR1 SEHNR, CDR2 FQNEAQ (reference sequence). V was pared by 3 bases and J by 0 bases, with 15 bases between. The length of the CDR3 is 17 residues. The CDR3 coding sequence is TGTGCCAGCAGCTTCCCTGCCAGCGGTAGCTCCTACAATGAGCAGTTCTTC. Translated, it gives CASSFPASGSSYNEQFF.

This chain connects TRBV30 to TRBJ1-2; a possible D gene is TRBD1 (5 bases). Deletions cut 0 bases from V and 8 bases from J, with 13 bases between. This CDR3 comprises 13 residues. Germline CDR1 and CDR2: GTSNPN and SVGIG (reference sequence). In DNA, the CDR3 is TGTGCCTGGAGTGTTATCGGGACCGGAGGCTACACCTTC. Translating it yields CAWSVIGTGGYTF.

This clone turned up a few times. V is TRBV18 and J is TRBJ2-7; 8 bases agree with TRBD1. Germline CDR1 and CDR2: KGHSH and LQKENI. V gave up 0 bases and J gave up 7 bases; unmatched junction bases: 5. This CDR3 contains 14 residues. CDR3 nucleotide sequence: TGTGCCAGCTCACCACCCAGACAGGGGTGGGAGCAGTACTTC. Its protein product is CASSPPRQGWEQYF.

This clone was seen only a few times. In the same sample, other DNA sequences code for this CDR3. The chain is built from TRBV7-9 and TRBJ1-1; D not certain. The ends were cut back, 1 base at V and 6 bases at J, with 6 bases in the middle. Germline-derived CDR1 and CDR2 are SEHNR and FQNEAQ (reference sequence). This CDR3 has 12 amino acids. CDR3 protein: CASSLGRAEAFF. As DNA, the CDR3 is TGTGCCAGCAGCTTAGGGAGGGCTGAAGCTTTCTTT.

The chain links TRBV4-3 to TRBJ2-7; 9 bases agree with TRBD2. The V gene end was trimmed by 0 bases and the J gene end by 3 bases; junction bases not matched to a gene: 9. The CDR3 runs 17 residues. From germline, CDR1 is LGHNA and CDR2 YSLEER. As DNA, the CDR3 is TGCGCCAGCAGCCAAGATTGGTCCATAGCGGGAGACTACGAGCAGTACTTC. Amino acids: CASSQDWSIAGDYEQYF.

V is TRBV28 and J is TRBJ1-4, with D perhaps matching TRBD1 (6 bases). The CDR3 is 14 residues long. Trimming stripped 5 bases from V and 8 bases from J, with 15 bases between. The germline V gene encodes CDR1 MDHEN and CDR2 SYDVKM. CDR3 protein: CASSPGGGQEKLFF. CDR3 coding DNA: TGTGCCAGCAGTCCCGGTGGGGGGCAGGAAAAACTGTTTTTT.

The gene calls are TRBV7-9 and TRBJ2-5; 7 positions match TRBD1. V dropped 4 bases and J dropped 4; count of bases not matched to a gene: 15. Germline values: CDR1 SEHNR, CDR2 FQNEAQ (reference sequence). The CDR3 spans 17 residues. In DNA, the CDR3 is TGTGCCAGCAGCTCGCTAGGTGTGGGGCACAGGGGAGAGACCCAGTACTTC. It codes for CASSSLGVGHRGETQYF.

V usage is TRBV9 and J usage is TRBJ2-7; tentatively, D is TRBD2 (6 bases). The CDR3 sequence is 16 residues long. Looked up from germline, CDR1 is SGDLS and CDR2 is YYNGEE. Deletions cut 4 bases from V and 5 bases from J, with 22 bases between. The DNA of the CDR3 is TGTGCCAGCAGCCTTCGCCCCCGGGAGCACGGTAACGAGCAGTACTTC. As protein: CASSLRPREHGNEQYF.

This clone was seen once. J is TRBJ2-2 and V is TRBV28; D is possibly TRBD1 (5 bases). Germline CDR1 reads MDHEN; CDR2 reads SYDVKM. The CDR3 consists of 14 residues. The V end was cut by 3 bases, the J end by 5 bases, with 10 bases between. Here the CDR3 DNA reads TGTGCCAGCAGTTTGGTCAGGGCGACCGGGGAGCTGTTTTTT. This sequence encodes CASSLVRATGELFF.

The chain links TRBV4-2 to TRBJ2-1; D not certain. The CDR3 sequence is 14 residues long. The V end was cut by 3 bases, the J end by 0 bases, with 6 bases between. Germline assignment: CDR1 LGHNA and CDR2 YNFKEQ. The CDR3 nucleotides are TGTGCCAGCAGCCAGCCTACCTCCTACAATGAGCAGTTCTTC. This translates into CASSQPTSYNEQFF.

The chain joins TRBV25-1 to TRBJ1-5; D gene ambiguous. Germline V gene lookup returns CDR1 MGHDK and CDR2 SYGVNS. The V gene lost 3 bases and the J gene lost 2 bases, with 11 bases spanning the gap. The CDR3 runs to 15 residues. CDR3 sequence (DNA): TGTGCCAGCAGTGATGAGGGTGGAGGCAATCAGCCCCAGCATTTT. Residues: CASSDEGGGNQPQHF.

The chain links TRBV14 to TRBJ2-7; no reliable D call. Germline loops: CDR1 SGHDN, CDR2 FVKESK. This CDR3 has 13 amino acids. The V end was cut by 1 base, the J end by 4 bases, with 8 bases between. CDR3 nucleotide sequence: TGTGCCAGCAGCCAAGTTCCAGCTTACGAGCAGTACTTC. Translated: CASSQVPAYEQYF.

In its sample, this clone was seen a few times. Other nucleotide sequences in the sample specify the same CDR3. The chain couples TRBV2 to TRBJ2-7; D possibly uses TRBD1 or TRBD2 (5 bases each). CDR3 length equals 12 residues. V was trimmed by 6 bases and J by 4 bases, leaving 10 bases between them. Germline V lookup: CDR1 SNHLY, CDR2 FYNNEI. CDR3 amino acids: CASRGRSYEQYF. The CDR3 DNA follows: TGTGCCAGCAGGGGACGGTCATACGAGCAGTACTTC.

CDR3 DNA sequence: TGTGCCAGCAGATTATCAGGGGGTGGGAACACTGAAGCTTTCTTT. Its translation: CASRLSGGGNTEAFF. V is TRBV6-5 and J is TRBJ1-1; the match to TRBD1 covers 7 bases. V gave up 6 bases and J gave up 1 base; unmatched junction bases: 8. Germline assignment: CDR1 MNHEY and CDR2 SVGAGI. The CDR3 totals 15 residues.

CDR3 nucleotide sequence: TGTGCCAGCAGCTCCCAGGACACCTCCTACGAGCAGTACTTC. It encodes CASSSQDTSYEQYF. The chain combines TRBV13 with TRBJ2-7; D perhaps matches TRBD1 (5 bases). The V end was cut by 4 bases, the J end by 0 bases, with 10 bases between. Germline V lookup: CDR1 PRHDT, CDR2 FYEKMQ (reference sequence). CDR3 length: 14 residues.

This chain joins TRBV5-1 and TRBJ1-4, with a tentative D call TRBD1 (5 bases). CDR1 is SGHRS, CDR2 YFSETQ, per germline. The CDR3 totals 18 residues. V was trimmed by 2 bases and J by 5 bases, leaving 22 bases between them. The CDR3 DNA reads TGCGCCAGCAGCTTCGGAAGGGGTGTTCAAGTAATGAATGAAAAACTGTTTTTT. This sequence encodes CASSFGRGVQVMNEKLFF.

As for this clone: The sample has other DNA sequences that encode this CDR3 too. J is TRBJ2-7 and V is TRBV11-2; maybe TRBD2 (5 bases). The germline V gene has CDR1 SGHAT and CDR2 FQNNGV. The CDR3 covers 13 residues. V lost 4 bases and J 0 bases, leaving 7 bases between the germline ends. The CDR3 is CASSSRDSYEQYF. The CDR3 region has the DNA TGTGCCAGCAGCTCACGGGACTCCTACGAGCAGTACTTC.

The genes are TRBV7-8 and TRBJ1-3; 7 bases are a match to TRBD1. This CDR3 region has 18 residues. Germline loops: CDR1 SGHVS, CDR2 FQNEAQ. Losses at the gene ends were 2 bases for V and 3 bases for J; bases not matched to a gene: 13. Here the CDR3 DNA reads TGTGCCAGCAGCTTACCCCGCCAGGGGGTCATAAGTGGAAACACCATATATTTT. Translation gives CASSLPRQGVISGNTIYF.